This T cell receptor (beta chain) was identified during a study of T cell responses to AZD1222 COVID-19 vaccine. TCRdb's copy holds only in-frame clones and misses some; the assay was immunoSEQ multiplex PCR. The table shows roughly 120,000 clones, with 87% occurring only once. Regarding the study as a whole: Spike-spanning, vaccine-associated CD4 TCRs were dominant at 160-218 and 743-854. Clonal diversity was possibly underestimated, and white British individuals and females predominated among donors. Repertoire sampling happened only post peak T cell response. Spike-specific TCR repertoires showed rising breadth and depth after two AZD1222 doses.

Notes on this clone: The target antigen is unknown.

This sequence originates from an adult in good health. Source: peripheral blood, taken on day 0 of AZD1222 vaccination.

The CDR3 nucleotides read TGTGCCTGGAGTAGACTAGTCAGCTCCTACAATGAGCAGTTCTTC. This sequence encodes CAWSRLVSSYNEQFF. The V gene is TRBV30, the J gene TRBJ2-1; tentative D call: TRBD2 (6 bases). CDR3 length: 15 residues. V lost 2 bases and J lost 0, with 11 bases in between. CDR1 is GTSNPN and CDR2 is SVGIG in the germline V gene (reference sequence).